This passage covers 25 T cell receptor beta chains from one sample sequenced in a study of blood T cell repertoires in COVID-19. Libraries were prepared by immunoSEQ multiplex PCR; TCRdb keeps only in-frame clonotypes and omits some of them. The table records 200,000 to 250,000 clones, roughly four fifths of them present only once. Sequencing used PBMCs or T cells enriched from blood (not recorded which). Source of these receptors: a man in his 60s who had recovered from COVID-19.

This clone was seen a handful of times. This chain joins TRBV5-1 and TRBJ1-2, with a possible D match to TRBD1 (5 bases). Per germline, CDR1 SGHRS and CDR2 YFSETQ. The CDR3 extends over 15 amino acids. Trimming removed 0 bases at V and 4 bases at J, with 13 bases between. Here the CDR3 reads CASSLGTGLGYGYTF. DNA for the CDR3: TGCGCCAGCAGCTTGGGGACGGGACTAGGCTATGGCTACACCTTC.

The chain is built from TRBV18 and TRBJ2-7, with 8 bases matching TRBD2. CDR1 is KGHSH, CDR2 LQKENI, per germline. The CDR3 is made up of 16 amino acids. The J segment lost 3 bases and the V segment lost 3 bases, leaving 10 bases of the junction unmatched. As DNA, the CDR3 is TGTGCCAGCTCACCCCTCAGCGGGGGCTCTAGCTACGAGCAGTACTTC. Its translation is CASSPLSGGSSYEQYF.

The chain joins TRBV11-2 to TRBJ2-3, with TRBD2 as a possible D gene (6 bases). Germline V gene lookup returns CDR1 SGHAT and CDR2 FQNNGV. CDR3 length: 14 residues. V dropped 6 bases and J dropped 6 bases, with 16 bases sitting between them. The CDR3 region is CASRSRDSSDTQYF. For the CDR3, the DNA is TGTGCCAGCAGGTCACGGGACTCTTCGGATACGCAGTATTTT.

The chain employs TRBV7-9 and TRBJ1-6; possibly TRBD1 for D (5 bases). The V gene lost 3 bases and the J gene lost 9 bases, with 15 bases spanning the gap. The CDR3 consists of 15 residues. Germline V gene data show CDR1 as SEHNR and CDR2 as FQNEAQ (reference sequence). CDR3: CASSFLAGNSSPLHF. The CDR3 bases are TGTGCCAGCAGCTTTCTTGCAGGGAACAGTTCACCCCTCCACTTT.

The V gene is TRBV7-2, the J gene TRBJ2-1; D possibly corresponds to TRBD1 (8 bases). V was cut by 0 bases and J by 9 bases, with 15 bases left in between. Per germline, CDR1 SGHTA and CDR2 FQGNSA. CDR3 size: 15 residues. The CDR3 spells CASSLATGGAVEQFF. CDR3 nucleotides: TGTGCCAGCAGCTTAGCTACAGGGGGGGCGGTTGAGCAGTTCTTC.

This chain uses TRBV30 with TRBJ1-2; no firm D call. Germline CDR1 is GTSNPN and CDR2 is SVGIG (reference sequence). The CDR3 runs 12 residues. Trimming left V 2 bases short and J 5 bases short, with 9 bases between. CDR3 region: CAWSKGGYGYTF. DNA for the CDR3: TGTGCCTGGAGTAAGGGAGGTTATGGCTACACCTTC. Filled out from reference TRBV30 and TRBJ1-2, the complete variable domain reads SQTIHQWPATLVQPVGSPLSLECTVEGTSNPNLYWYRQAAGRGLQLLFYSVGIGQISSEVPQNLSASRPQDRQFILSSKKLLLSDSGFYLCAWSKGGYGYTFGSGTRLTVV.

This CDR3 is CASSPGHGNYGYTF. CDR3 DNA: TGTGCCAGCTCACCAGGGCACGGTAACTATGGCTACACCTTC. This sequence joins TRBV18 and TRBJ1-2; D ambiguous. The CDR3 contains 14 residues. Germline V gene sequence: CDR1 KGHSH, CDR2 LQKENI. V was clipped by 2 bases and J by 1 base, with 8 bases between them.

This chain links TRBV16 with TRBJ1-2; 7 bases line up with TRBD1. This CDR3 is 16 amino acids long. Germline CDR1 KGHSY, CDR2 FQNENV. With 0 bases clipped from V and 4 bases from J, the junction kept 8 bases outside the gene matches. For the CDR3, the DNA is TGTGCCAGCAGCCAATCGGACAGGATGGGGATCTATGGCTACACCTTC. Amino acids: CASSQSDRMGIYGYTF.

The chain uses TRBV6-5 and TRBJ1-1, with a possible D match to TRBD1 (5 bases). Trimming took 7 bases from V and 2 from J, leaving 11 bases between them. This CDR3 is built from 13 residues. CDR1 is MNHEY, CDR2 SVGAGI, per germline. The CDR3 spells CASTQGLNTEAFF. In DNA, the CDR3 is TGTGCCAGCACTCAGGGTCTAAACACTGAAGCTTTCTTT.

The gene calls are TRBV9 and TRBJ2-5; D gene unclear. The V gene lost 1 base and the J gene lost 1 base, with 5 bases spanning the gap. CDR1 is SGDLS, CDR2 YYNGEE, per germline. The CDR3 has 13 amino acids. Written as DNA, the CDR3 is TGTGCCAGCAGCGTAAACAGCCAAGAGACCCAGTACTTC. Its translation: CASSVNSQETQYF. Combining the CDR3 with reference TRBV9 and TRBJ2-5 gives the whole variable domain DSGVTQTPKHLITATGQRVTLRCSPRSGDLSVYWYQQSLDQGLQFLIQYYNGEERAKGNILERFSAQQFPDLHSELNLSSLELGDSALYFCASSVNSQETQYFGPGTRLLVL.

This clone was seen a handful of times. V usage is TRBV27 and J usage is TRBJ2-2; a weak D match, TRBD2 (5 bases). V gave up 6 bases and J gave up 3 bases, with 11 bases separating them. Germline V lookup: CDR1 MNHEY, CDR2 SMNVEV (reference sequence). This CDR3 is built from 14 residues. The CDR3 loop reads CASSIGVDTGELFF. The DNA for the CDR3 is TGTGCCAGCAGCATCGGGGTCGACACCGGGGAGCTGTTTTTT.

This chain joins TRBV6-5 and TRBJ2-6, with D possibly matching TRBD1 (6 bases). CDR1 MNHEY and CDR2 SVGAGI come from the germline V gene. Deletions cut 7 bases from V and 6 bases from J, with 13 bases between. The CDR3 runs 14 residues. This CDR3 is CASTRDTAANVLTF. CDR3 nucleotide sequence: TGTGCCAGCACCCGGGACACCGCGGCCAACGTCCTGACTTTC.

The count of this clone is one. V and J are TRBV10-3 and TRBJ1-3; 10 nucleotides line up with TRBD1. Per the germline V gene, CDR1 is ENHRY and CDR2 is SYGVKD. J was trimmed by 1 base and V by 7 bases; bases with no gene match: 7. The CDR3 sequence is 16 residues long. CDR3 bases: TGTGCCATCACCCGGGACAGGGGATTATCTGGAAACACCATATATTTT. Protein: CAITRDRGLSGNTIYF.

This clone was counted once. The chain carries TRBV11-2 and TRBJ1-6, with 8 nucleotides matching TRBD1. Germline trimming cut 4 bases from V and 9 bases from J; bases unmatched to any gene: 20. The CDR3 covers 19 residues. CDR1 is SGHAT and CDR2 is FQNNGV in the germline V gene. Here the CDR3 DNA reads TGTGCCAGCAGCTACCTGCGCGGGACAGGTACCCTTATTTCTTCACCCCTCCACTTT. This gives the protein CASSYLRGTGTLISSPLHF.

The V and J genes are TRBV6-1 and TRBJ2-5, with 14 bases lining up with TRBD2. This CDR3 spans 16 amino acids. CDR1 and CDR2 from the germline V gene are MNHNS and SASEGT. V gave up 2 bases and J gave up 5 bases; unmatched junction bases: 4. The CDR3 sequence: CASSERLAGGRETQYF. DNA of the CDR3: TGTGCCAGCAGTGAACGACTAGCGGGGGGGCGGGAGACCCAGTACTTC.

This clone was observed a single time. The CDR3 nucleotides read TGTGCCAGCAGCTCGGACAGGGTGAGAAACAATGAGCAGTTCTTC. It specifies CASSSDRVRNNEQFF. The chain recombines TRBV7-8 with TRBJ2-1, with 8 positions matching TRBD1. V shed 4 bases and J 5 bases; nucleotides not matched to a gene: 7. This CDR3 spans 15 amino acids. Germline CDR1 reads SGHVS; CDR2 reads FQNEAQ.

The chain combines TRBV18 with TRBJ2-1, with 10 positions matching TRBD2. The CDR3 loop spans 15 amino acids. With 2 bases clipped from V and 8 bases from J, the junction kept 6 bases outside the gene matches. Looked up from germline, CDR1 is KGHSH and CDR2 is LQKENI. The CDR3 coding sequence is TGTGCCAGCTCACCAGATGGGCTAGCGGGGGATGAGCAGTTCTTC. This encodes CASSPDGLAGDEQFF.

This chain links TRBV7-6 with TRBJ1-1; 9 bases line up with TRBD1. Germline trimming cut 5 bases from V and 6 bases from J; bases unmatched to any gene: 7. This CDR3 spans 14 amino acids. Germline-derived CDR1 and CDR2 are SGHVS and FNYEAQ. In nucleotides, the CDR3 is TGTGCCAGCAGCACCGGGACAGGGCCATCTGAAGCTTTCTTT. This sequence encodes CASSTGTGPSEAFF.

This clone was detected a few times. The genes are TRBV5-1 and TRBJ1-3; D unresolved. CDR3 length equals 17 residues. Trimming removed 4 bases from V and 0 bases from J, with 17 bases in between. Looked up from germline, CDR1 is SGHRS and CDR2 is YFSETQ. In DNA, the CDR3 is TGCGCCAGCAGCCCAGGCCCCTTGGGGAGCTCTGGAAACACCATATATTTT. Protein: CASSPGPLGSSGNTIYF.

The chain recombines TRBV19 with TRBJ1-3; possible D gene TRBD1, 6 bases. There are 16 residues in the CDR3. CDR1 is LNHDA and CDR2 is SQIVND in the germline V gene (reference sequence). V was pared by 3 bases and J by 0 bases, with 12 bases between. Here the CDR3 reads CASSMSGQISGNTIYF. For the CDR3, the DNA is TGTGCCAGTAGTATGTCCGGACAGATCTCTGGAAACACCATATATTTT. The full variable domain, rest sourced from reference TRBV19 and TRBJ1-3, is DGGITQSPKYLFRKEGQNVTLSCEQNLNHDAMYWYRQDPGQGLRLIYYSQIVNDFQKGDIAEGYSVSREKKESFPLTVTSAQKNPTAFYLCASSMSGQISGNTIYFGEGSWLTVV.

The CDR3 sequence: CASSWTGVNSPLHF. CDR3 bases: TGTGCCAGCAGTTGGACAGGGGTAAACTCACCCCTCCACTTT. The V gene is TRBV27, the J gene TRBJ1-6; 9 bases line up with TRBD1. CDR3 length equals 14 residues. Germline CDR1 MNHEY, CDR2 SMNVEV (reference sequence). The V segment lost 4 bases and the J segment 10 bases; nucleotides outside the gene matches: 5.

The chain couples TRBV27 to TRBJ1-1; 11 positions agree with TRBD1. The V gene's germline CDR1 is MNHEY and CDR2 SMNVEV (reference sequence). V lost 2 bases and J lost 6; bases outside the gene matches: 5. The CDR3 loop spans 15 amino acids. CDR3 in amino acids: CASSLRTGGVAEAFF. The CDR3 DNA reads TGTGCCAGCAGTTTAAGGACAGGGGGCGTCGCTGAAGCTTTCTTT.

The chain employs TRBV6-5 and TRBJ2-7, with 11 bases matching TRBD1. The CDR3 is made up of 15 amino acids. The V gene end was trimmed by 2 bases and the J gene end by 2 bases; junction bases not matched to a gene: 2. CDR1 is MNHEY, CDR2 SVGAGI, per germline. In DNA form, the CDR3 reads TGTGCCAGCAGTTACGGACAGGGGGCAACCTACGAGCAGTACTTC. This encodes CASSYGQGATYEQYF.

This rearrangement joins TRBV10-3 to TRBJ2-7, with TRBD1 matching 9 bases. This CDR3 is built from 17 residues. Unmatched junction bases numbered 11, after V lost 0 bases and J lost 5 bases. Germline V gene data show CDR1 as ENHRY and CDR2 as SYGVKD. CDR3 coding DNA: TGTGCCATCAGTGAGTCGACAGTAGGACAGGGGATGGACGAGCAGTACTTC. This gives the protein CAISESTVGQGMDEQYF.

The rearrangement links TRBV7-6 to TRBJ2-7; 10 bases are shared with TRBD1. Germline V gene sequence: CDR1 SGHVS, CDR2 FNYEAQ. The CDR3 runs 15 residues. V shed 6 bases and J 7 bases; nucleotides not matched to a gene: 12. The CDR3 coding sequence is TGTGCCAGCAGTCACGCCCGACAGGGGGCAGAGGAGCAGTACTTC. As protein: CASSHARQGAEEQYF.